This TCR beta chain was identified during a study of blood T cell repertoires in COVID-19. Study-wide context: From T cells, B-cell-depleted T cells, or PBMCs came the material, which was cDNA or gDNA.

Authors' processing steps: Counts of nucleated cells, estimated from reference gene primer amplification, were obtained. TCRdb's table, derived via immunoSEQ multiplex PCR, lists solely in-frame clones and lacks some. That table gives V, J and clone size, and the DNA gave D and trimming. The sample yields around 320,000 clones, around 87% seen once. In terms of age and location, participants ranged from roughly 18 to 89 years and lived in under 30 US areas. The study assigned cohorts using participant-reported clinical history. The V gene lost 4 bases and the J gene lost 8 bases, with 11 bases spanning the gap. The CDR3 is made up of 12 amino acids. From germline, CDR1 is SGHTA and CDR2 FQGNSA.

The sequenced material came from PBMCs or T cells enriched from blood (not recorded which). The TCR was taken from a woman between 18 and 29 years old with acute COVID-19. The V call is TRBV7-2, the J call TRBJ1-2; the D gene is possibly TRBD1 (6 bases). This chain's CDR3 is CASSSQGLGYTF. For the CDR3, the DNA is TGTGCCAGCAGCTCACAGGGTTTAGGCTACACCTTC.